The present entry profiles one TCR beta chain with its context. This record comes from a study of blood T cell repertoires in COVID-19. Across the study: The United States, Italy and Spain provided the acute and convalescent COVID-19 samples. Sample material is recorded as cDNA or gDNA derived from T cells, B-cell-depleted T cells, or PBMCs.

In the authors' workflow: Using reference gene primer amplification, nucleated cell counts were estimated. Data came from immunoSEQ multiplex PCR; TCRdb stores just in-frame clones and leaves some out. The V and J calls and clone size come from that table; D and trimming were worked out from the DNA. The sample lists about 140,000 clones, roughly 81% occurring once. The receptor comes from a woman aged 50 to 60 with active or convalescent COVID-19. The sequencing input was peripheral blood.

The CDR3 protein is CASSYSIPMSTEAFF. In DNA form, the CDR3 reads TGTGCCAGCAGTTACTCCATTCCCATGAGCACTGAAGCTTTCTTT. The gene calls are TRBV6-5 and TRBJ1-1; D is unclear. Germline values: CDR1 MNHEY, CDR2 SVGAGI. The V end lost 0 bases, the J end lost 4 bases, and 12 bases lay between the germline ends. The CDR3 runs to 15 residues.